The 24 T cell receptor beta chains in this list originate from one sample, sequenced in a study of shared clonotypes between healthy human individuals (dated by TCRdb to about 2020). The library relied on the immunoSEQ multiplex PCR assay. TCRdb mirrors the immuneACCESS table, restricted to in-frame sequences. Some clones are absent from its copies; in checked studies, under half trace to an unresolved V gene, and the reason for the others is unknown. In this sample the table shows approximately 2,000,000 clones, 85% to 95% of which occur a single time. The ten biggest clones cover 0.37% of the sample. Sequencing input: naive CD4+ T cells from PBMCs. Taken with the paper, the label for cell subset or site translates to: CD45RA+ positively selected. The receptor set was obtained from a man between 18 and 29 years old in good health. Some clones in this sample may be carry-over from other donors' samples.

This rearrangement joins TRBV19 to TRBJ2-5; D call uncertain. This CDR3 comprises 13 residues. With 3 bases removed from V and 5 bases from J, the gap between germline ends came to 10 bases. Per germline, CDR1 LNHDA and CDR2 SQIVND (reference sequence). For the CDR3, the DNA is TGTGCCAGTAGTATTGCGGTGAGGGAGACCCAGTACTTC. This codes for CASSIAVRETQYF.

The CDR3: CASSLGIGSSYEQYF. The CDR3 nucleotides read TGTGCCAGCAGCTTAGGTATAGGGAGCTCCTACGAGCAGTACTTC. V and J are TRBV7-3 and TRBJ2-7; maybe TRBD2 (5 bases). Germline V CDR1 and CDR2: SGHTA, FQGTGA. The V gene lost 2 bases and the J gene lost 0 bases, with 11 bases spanning the gap. The CDR3 runs 15 residues.

V gene TRBV6-1 combines with J gene TRBJ2-5, with 11 nucleotides matching TRBD2. Unmatched junction bases numbered 11, after V lost 1 base and J lost 4 bases. This CDR3 is 18 amino acids long. CDR1 is MNHNS and CDR2 is SASEGT in the germline V gene. CDR3 sequence reads: CASSEGITSGSEGETQYF. DNA for the CDR3: TGTGCCAGCAGTGAAGGGATCACTAGCGGGAGTGAGGGAGAGACCCAGTACTTC.

The rearrangement joins TRBV18 to TRBJ2-5; D not certain. The CDR3 loop spans 12 amino acids. V lost 8 bases, J lost 0 bases, and 7 bases lay in between. Germline V gene sequence: CDR1 KGHSH, CDR2 LQKENI. CDR3 sequence reads: CASTQDQETQYF. CDR3 DNA: TGTGCCAGCACCCAGGACCAAGAGACCCAGTACTTC. Variable domain in full (rest from reference TRBV18 and TRBJ2-5): NAGVMQNPRHLVRRRGQEARLRCSPMKGHSHVYWYRQLPEEGLKFMVYLQKENIIDESGMPKERFSAEFPKEGPSILRIQQVVRGDSAAYFCASTQDQETQYFGPGTRLLVL.

This clone has just one count. J is TRBJ1-2 and V is TRBV5-1, with a tentative D call TRBD1 (5 bases). V gave up 4 bases and J gave up 3 bases, with 19 bases separating them. Germline-derived CDR1 and CDR2 are SGHRS and YFSETQ. CDR3 size: 16 residues. The CDR3 region is CASSPANLDRHYGYTF. The DNA for the CDR3 is TGCGCCAGCAGCCCAGCAAACCTAGACAGACACTATGGCTACACCTTC.

The V and J genes are TRBV28 and TRBJ2-1, with 7 bases aligning to TRBD2. From germline, CDR1 is MDHEN and CDR2 SYDVKM. This CDR3 contains 17 residues. V lost 7 bases to trimming and J lost 0 bases; unmatched junction nucleotides: 12. The DNA of the CDR3 is TGTGCCAGCAATGGAGCGGGGACCGGCGGCTCCTACAATGAGCAGTTCTTC. It codes for CASNGAGTGGSYNEQFF.

The chain carries TRBV28 and TRBJ2-7; TRBD2 matches at 7 bases. Germline lookup yields CDR1 MDHEN and CDR2 SYDVKM. Unmatched junction bases numbered 13, after V lost 7 bases and J lost 7 bases. This CDR3 spans 14 amino acids. CDR3 coding DNA: TGTGCCAGCATAGGCAGGCAAGACGGGGGGGAGCAGTACTTC. Translated: CASIGRQDGGEQYF.

The J gene is TRBJ1-4, the V gene TRBV30; perhaps TRBD1 as D (6 bases). This CDR3 has 12 residues. Germline V gene lookup returns CDR1 GTSNPN and CDR2 SVGIG (reference sequence). V was clipped by 4 bases and J by 7 bases, with 10 bases between them. CDR3 in DNA: TGTGCCTGGAACGGGGGCAGTGAAAAACTGTTTTTT. It is translated as CAWNGGSEKLFF.

The CDR3 DNA reads as TGTGCCATCAGTGAGTCGAAAAGACAGGGGGGCAATCAGCCCCAGCATTTT. It yields the protein CAISESKRQGGNQPQHF. The chain uses TRBV10-3 and TRBJ1-5, with 9 bases identical to TRBD1. Germline V gene data show CDR1 as ENHRY and CDR2 as SYGVKD. Trimming cost V 0 bases and J 2 bases; bases outside gene matches: 5. This CDR3 has 17 residues.

A remark on this clone: This sample also contains other DNA sequences that code for the same CDR3. The chain recombines TRBV7-9 with TRBJ1-4; TRBD1 agrees at 7 bases. CDR1 and CDR2 (germline): SEHNR, FQNEAQ (reference sequence). This CDR3 is 16 amino acids long. J gave up 0 bases and V 5 bases, and 6 bases lay outside the gene matches. In nucleotides, the CDR3 is TGTGCCAGCAGCAGGGGGCAGGCAGCAACTAATGAAAAACTGTTTTTT. Protein product: CASSRGQAATNEKLFF. The entire variable domain, with the rest obtained from reference TRBV7-9 and TRBJ1-4, is as follows: DTGVSQNPRHKITKRGQNVTFRCDPISEHNRLYWYRQTLGQGPEFLTYFQNEAQLEKSRLLSDRFSAERPKGSFSTLEIQRTEQGDSAMYLCASSRGQAATNEKLFFGSGTQLSVL.

The chain links TRBV7-3 to TRBJ2-1; the match to TRBD1 covers 9 bases. The germline gives CDR1 SGHTA, CDR2 FQGTGA. The V and J ends lost 4 bases and 12 bases, in that order; junction bases with no gene match: 1. This CDR3 region has 11 residues. CDR3 sequence: CASSSGQGQFF. The CDR3 region has the DNA TGTGCCAGCAGCTCGGGACAGGGGCAGTTCTTC.

V usage is TRBV5-1 and J usage is TRBJ2-7, with 9 bases aligning to TRBD2. Losses at the gene ends were 0 bases for V and 5 bases for J; bases not matched to a gene: 3. This CDR3 region has 14 residues. Germline V gene sequence: CDR1 SGHRS, CDR2 YFSETQ. CDR3 region: CASSLAPSGNEQYF. CDR3 bases: TGCGCCAGCAGCTTGGCCCCTAGCGGGAACGAGCAGTACTTC.

The chain is built from TRBV5-4 and TRBJ1-2; 7 bases line up with TRBD1. CDR3 length: 14 residues. Germline CDR1 is SGHNT and CDR2 is YYREEE (reference sequence). With 4 bases clipped from V and 5 bases from J, the junction kept 8 bases outside the gene matches. The CDR3, as DNA: TGTGCCAGCAGCAGACCGGGGACAGCTTATGGCTACACCTTC. As protein: CASSRPGTAYGYTF.

This clone was counted a single time. This chain connects TRBV2 to TRBJ2-1; 8 bases line up with TRBD1. The germline V gene encodes CDR1 SNHLY and CDR2 FYNNEI. The CDR3 contains 16 residues. V lost 2 bases and J lost 6; bases outside the gene matches: 9. The CDR3 here is CASSESRTGRSNEQFF. The CDR3, as DNA: TGTGCCAGCAGTGAATCCCGGACAGGGAGGAGCAATGAGCAGTTCTTC. Variable domain in full (rest from reference TRBV2 and TRBJ2-1): EPEVTQTPSHQVTQMGQEVILRCVPISNHLYFYWYRQILGQKVEFLVSFYNNEISEKSEIFDDQFSVERPDGSNFTLKIRSTKLEDSAMYFCASSESRTGRSNEQFFGPGTRLTVL.

This clone was observed once. The rearrangement uses TRBV14 and TRBJ2-1; D unresolved. Per the germline V gene, CDR1 is SGHDN and CDR2 is FVKESK. The CDR3 runs to 14 residues. The germline V and J ends were trimmed by 0 bases and 7 bases, with 10 bases remaining between them. The CDR3 protein is CASSQDLVLNEQFF. The CDR3 coding sequence is TGTGCCAGCAGCCAAGATCTTGTTCTGAATGAGCAGTTCTTC.

The chain is built from TRBV7-2 and TRBJ2-7; a weak D match, TRBD2 (6 bases). Germline V gives CDR1 SGHTA, CDR2 FQGNSA. Trimming pared 4 bases from V and 3 bases from J, leaving 13 bases between. The CDR3 is made up of 14 amino acids. Here the CDR3 reads CASSSGTRIYEQYF. CDR3 DNA: TGTGCCAGCAGCTCCGGGACTCGAATCTACGAGCAGTACTTC.

The rearrangement joins TRBV5-1 to TRBJ2-5; D gene uncertain. Germline lookup yields CDR1 SGHRS and CDR2 YFSETQ. The CDR3 is 17 amino acids. V dropped 0 bases and J dropped 1 base, with 16 bases sitting between them. The CDR3 sequence is CASSLAISPNGQETQYF. The CDR3 DNA reads as TGCGCCAGCAGCTTGGCCATCAGCCCAAACGGCCAAGAGACCCAGTACTTC. Supplemented by reference TRBV5-1 and TRBJ2-5, the full variable domain reads KAGVTQTPRYLIKTRGQQVTLSCSPISGHRSVSWYQQTPGQGLQFLFEYFSETQRNKGNFPGRFSGRQFSNSRSEMNVSTLELGDSALYLCASSLAISPNGQETQYFGPGTRLLVL.

V usage is TRBV9 and J usage is TRBJ1-4; possible D gene TRBD1, 5 bases. Germline lookup yields CDR1 SGDLS and CDR2 YYNGEE. The ends were cut back, 5 bases at V and 3 bases at J, with 8 bases in the middle. CDR3 length: 13 residues. The CDR3: CASRGGANEKLFF. In DNA, the CDR3 is TGTGCCAGCAGGGGGGGAGCTAATGAAAAACTGTTTTTT.

The CDR3 DNA reads as TGTGCCAGCAGTTACTCAGGACAGGATGGTTCACCCCTCCACTTT. This gives the protein CASSYSGQDGSPLHF. The chain carries TRBV6-5 and TRBJ1-6; the match to TRBD1 covers 7 bases. Per germline, CDR1 MNHEY and CDR2 SVGAGI. The junction had 5 bases not matched to a gene; V was cut back by 0 bases and J by 9 bases. The CDR3 spans 15 residues.

The chain recombines TRBV7-2 with TRBJ2-7, with 8 positions matching TRBD2. V gave up 2 bases and J gave up 6 bases; unmatched junction bases: 6. This CDR3 is built from 14 residues. The V gene's germline CDR1 is SGHTA and CDR2 FQGNSA. CDR3: CASSLRAGEGEQYF. CDR3 nucleotides: TGTGCCAGCAGCTTACGAGCGGGAGAAGGCGAGCAGTACTTC. Full variable domain (remainder filled in from reference TRBV7-2 and TRBJ2-7): GAGVSQSPSNKVTEKGKDVELRCDPISGHTALYWYRQSLGQGLEFLIYFQGNSAPDKSGLPSDRFSAERTGGSVSTLTIQRTQQEDSAVYLCASSLRAGEGEQYFGPGTRLTVT.

This rearrangement joins TRBV27 to TRBJ2-7, with 9 bases aligning to TRBD2. The junction had 15 bases not matched to a gene; V was cut back by 3 bases and J by 0 bases. The CDR3 is made up of 19 amino acids. Per the germline V gene, CDR1 is MNHEY and CDR2 is SMNVEV (reference sequence). For the CDR3, the DNA is TGTGCCAGCAGTTTTTACCCCTCGAATGGCGGGGGGGCCTCCTACGAGCAGTACTTC. Its protein is CASSFYPSNGGGASYEQYF.

The chain recombines TRBV7-2 with TRBJ2-3; D not resolved. Trimming pared 2 bases from V and 5 bases from J, leaving 5 bases between. The germline gives CDR1 SGHTA, CDR2 FQGNSA. The CDR3 spans 12 residues. CDR3 sequence (DNA): TGTGCCAGCAGCTTATCGATAGATACGCAGTATTTT. Translating it yields CASSLSIDTQYF.

This chain links TRBV20-1 with TRBJ1-2; no firm D call. This CDR3 region has 11 residues. Germline V gene lookup returns CDR1 DFQATT and CDR2 SNEGSKA (reference sequence). V shed 4 bases and J shed 8 bases, with 11 bases lying between them. In DNA form, the CDR3 reads TGCAGTGCTATTATTTCGGGGGGCTACACCTTC. It translates to CSAIISGGYTF.

This clone was counted between two and nine times. The V gene is TRBV19, the J gene TRBJ1-4; D gene uncertain. CDR1 is LNHDA and CDR2 is SQIVND in the germline V gene (reference sequence). The CDR3 sequence is 11 residues long. With 11 bases removed from V and 5 bases from J, the gap between germline ends came to 9 bases. The CDR3 is CAAMGNEKLFF. In nucleotides, the CDR3 is TGTGCCGCAATGGGCAATGAAAAACTGTTTTTT.